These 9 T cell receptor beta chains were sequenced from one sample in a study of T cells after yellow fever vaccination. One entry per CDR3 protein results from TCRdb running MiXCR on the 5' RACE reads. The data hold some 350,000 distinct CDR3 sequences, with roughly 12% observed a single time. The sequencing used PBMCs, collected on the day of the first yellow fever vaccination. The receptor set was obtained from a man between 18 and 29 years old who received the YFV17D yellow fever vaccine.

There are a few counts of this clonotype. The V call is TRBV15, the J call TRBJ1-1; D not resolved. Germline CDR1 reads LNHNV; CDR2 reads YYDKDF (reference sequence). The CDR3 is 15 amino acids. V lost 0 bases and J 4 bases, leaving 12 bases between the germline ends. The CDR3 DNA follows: TGTGCCACCAGCAGAGATCTCGGGGAGGGCACTGAAGCTTTCTTT. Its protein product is CATSRDLGEGTEAFF.

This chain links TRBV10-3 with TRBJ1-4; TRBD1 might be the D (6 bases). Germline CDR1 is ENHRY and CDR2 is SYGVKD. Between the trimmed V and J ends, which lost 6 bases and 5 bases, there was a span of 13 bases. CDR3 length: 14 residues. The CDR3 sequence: CAISVQGFNEKLFF. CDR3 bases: TGTGCCATCAGCGTACAGGGATTCAATGAAAAACTGTTTTTT.

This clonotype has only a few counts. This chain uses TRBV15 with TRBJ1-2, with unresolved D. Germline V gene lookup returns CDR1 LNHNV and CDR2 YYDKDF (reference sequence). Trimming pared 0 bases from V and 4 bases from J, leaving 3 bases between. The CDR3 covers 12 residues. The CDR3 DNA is TGTGCCACCAGCAGAGACCTCTATGGCTACACCTTC. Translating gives CATSRDLYGYTF.

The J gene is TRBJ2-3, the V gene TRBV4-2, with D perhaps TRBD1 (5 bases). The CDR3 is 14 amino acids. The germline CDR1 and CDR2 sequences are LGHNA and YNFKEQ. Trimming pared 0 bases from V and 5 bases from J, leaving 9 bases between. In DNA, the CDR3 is TGTGCCAGCAGCCAAGAAGGCAGGGAAGATACGCAGTATTTT. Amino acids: CASSQEGREDTQYF.

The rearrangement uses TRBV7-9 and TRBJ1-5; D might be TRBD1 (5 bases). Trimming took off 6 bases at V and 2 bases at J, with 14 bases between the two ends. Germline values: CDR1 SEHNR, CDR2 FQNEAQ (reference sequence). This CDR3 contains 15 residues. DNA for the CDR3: TGTGCCAGCAGTAAATTTCGGGGGGGCAATCAGCCCCAGCATTTT. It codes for CASSKFRGGNQPQHF.

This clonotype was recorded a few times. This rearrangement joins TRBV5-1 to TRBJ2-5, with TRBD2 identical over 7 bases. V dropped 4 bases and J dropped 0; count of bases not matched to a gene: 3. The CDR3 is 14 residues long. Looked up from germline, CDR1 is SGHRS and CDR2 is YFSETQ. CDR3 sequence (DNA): TGCGCCAGCAGCGGGGGGGAGTACCAAGAGACCCAGTACTTC. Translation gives CASSGGEYQETQYF.

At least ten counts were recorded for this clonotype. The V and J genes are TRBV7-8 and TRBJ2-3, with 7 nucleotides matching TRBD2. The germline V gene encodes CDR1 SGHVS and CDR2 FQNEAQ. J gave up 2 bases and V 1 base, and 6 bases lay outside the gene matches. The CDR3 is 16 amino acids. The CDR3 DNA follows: TGTGCCAGCAGCTTAGTCGGGGGGATTACCACAGATACGCAGTATTTT. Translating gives CASSLVGGITTDTQYF.

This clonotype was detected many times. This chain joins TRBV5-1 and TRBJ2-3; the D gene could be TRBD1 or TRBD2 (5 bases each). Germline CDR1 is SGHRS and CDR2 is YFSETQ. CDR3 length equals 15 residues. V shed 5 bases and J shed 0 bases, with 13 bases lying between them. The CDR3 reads CASSHGGASTDTQYF. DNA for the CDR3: TGCGCCAGCAGTCATGGGGGAGCTAGCACAGATACGCAGTATTTT.

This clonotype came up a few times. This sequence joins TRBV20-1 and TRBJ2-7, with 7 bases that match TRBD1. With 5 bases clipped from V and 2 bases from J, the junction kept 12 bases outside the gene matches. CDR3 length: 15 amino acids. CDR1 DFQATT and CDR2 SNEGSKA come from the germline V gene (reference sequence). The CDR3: CSAPDRQGFPYEQYF. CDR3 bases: TGCAGTGCTCCGGATCGACAGGGATTCCCCTACGAGCAGTACTTC.